Presented here are 16 T cell receptor beta chains from one specimen sequenced in a study of cytomegalovirus exposure and HLA in healthy donors. The PCR was carried out with 60 Vbeta primers and 13 Jbeta primers. The assay was immunoSEQ multiplex PCR, and TCRdb's table has in-frame clones only and misses some. This table holds 150,000 to 200,000 clones. Sequenced input: PBMCs. The origin of the receptors is a man aged 25-40 years in good health and CMV-seronegative.

The chain is built from TRBV5-4 and TRBJ2-4; 7 positions match TRBD1. The CDR3 spans 12 residues. CDR1 and CDR2 (germline): SGHNT, YYREEE (reference sequence). V lost 4 bases to trimming and J lost 6 bases; unmatched junction nucleotides: 1. CDR3 region: CASSRDRNIQYF. CDR3 DNA sequence: TGTGCCAGCAGCCGGGACAGAAACATTCAGTACTTC.

The chain's CDR3 is CASSLGWTGVADTQYF. CDR3 DNA: TGTGCCAGCAGCTTGGGGTGGACAGGGGTTGCAGATACGCAGTATTTT. This chain uses TRBV5-8 with TRBJ2-3; TRBD1 matches at 9 bases. Germline V CDR1 and CDR2: SGHTS, YDEGEE. V lost 0 bases to trimming and J lost 4 bases; unmatched junction nucleotides: 6. The CDR3 sequence is 16 residues long. Looking up the rest from reference TRBV5-8 and TRBJ2-3 gives the full variable domain: EAGVTQSPTHLIKTRGQQATLRCSPISGHTSVYWYQQALGLGLQFLLWYDEGEERNRGNFPPRFSGRQFPNYSSELNVNALELEDSALYLCASSLGWTGVADTQYFGPGTRLTVL.

This chain joins TRBV4-2 and TRBJ1-1; tentatively, D is TRBD1 (6 bases). CDR1 is LGHNA and CDR2 is YNFKEQ in the germline V gene. The CDR3 contains 16 residues. V lost 0 bases and J lost 0, with 11 bases in between. For the CDR3, the DNA is TGTGCCAGCAGCCAAGATCTTGGACAGCTGAACACTGAAGCTTTCTTT. Protein: CASSQDLGQLNTEAFF.

The rearrangement links TRBV27 to TRBJ2-3; 8 bases match TRBD2. The CDR3 has 15 amino acids. V shed 4 bases and J 0 bases; nucleotides not matched to a gene: 3. Germline values: CDR1 MNHEY, CDR2 SMNVEV (reference sequence). CDR3 loop: CASSSRGGSTDTQYF. CDR3 coding DNA: TGTGCCAGCAGTTCCCGGGGGGGAAGCACAGATACGCAGTATTTT.

The rearrangement links TRBV28 to TRBJ2-1, with 10 bases fitting TRBD2. This CDR3 comprises 16 residues. Germline-derived CDR1 and CDR2 are MDHEN and SYDVKM. The junction had 10 bases not matched to a gene; V was cut back by 5 bases and J by 6 bases. The CDR3 DNA is TGTGCCAGCAGTCCCTCCGGGCTAGCGGGGGTCAATGAGCAGTTCTTC. Protein product: CASSPSGLAGVNEQFF.

The chain carries TRBV21-1 and TRBJ2-3; TRBD1 is the table's D call and was not checked against the DNA. TRBV21-1 is shown as a pseudogene. The CDR3 is 15 amino acids. The CDR3 coding sequence is TGTGCCAGCAGCAAGGGCGGGACAGGGCTAGATACGCAGTATTTT. It specifies CASSKGGTGLDTQYF.

This chain links TRBV20-1 with TRBJ2-5; D is ambiguous. V gave up 6 bases and J gave up 4 bases, with 9 bases separating them. Germline loops: CDR1 DFQATT, CDR2 SNEGSKA (reference sequence). The CDR3 length is 11 residues. The CDR3 bases are TGCAGTGCGGTTGGGCTAGAGACCCAGTACTTC. Translation gives CSAVGLETQYF.

J is TRBJ1-1 and V is TRBV4-2; no firm D call. CDR1 is LGHNA and CDR2 is YNFKEQ in the germline V gene. V lost 3 bases and J lost 4, with 12 bases in between. This CDR3 contains 14 residues. CDR3 nucleotides: TGTGCCAGCAGCCACACGAGAGGAGGCACTGAAGCTTTCTTT. Its protein product is CASSHTRGGTEAFF.

The chain uses TRBV19 and TRBJ2-2; 11 bases align to TRBD2. V was clipped by 6 bases and J by 2 bases; unmatched bases: 23. This CDR3 is built from 22 residues. Germline lookup yields CDR1 LNHDA and CDR2 SQIVND (reference sequence). CDR3 in amino acids: CASRTFGTGKGLAGGNTGELFF. The CDR3, as DNA: TGTGCCAGTAGGACCTTCGGGACAGGGAAGGGGCTAGCGGGAGGAAACACCGGGGAGCTGTTTTTT.

The V call is TRBV18, the J call TRBJ2-7; 11 bases map to TRBD2. Looked up from germline, CDR1 is KGHSH and CDR2 is LQKENI. This CDR3 is 15 amino acids long. The junction had 4 bases not matched to a gene; V was cut back by 3 bases and J by 3 bases. The DNA for the CDR3 is TGTGCCAGCTCACCCCCGGGACTAGCGGACTACGAGCAGTACTTC. It codes for CASSPPGLADYEQYF.

The CDR3 loop reads CASSYRSRQGADEQYF. The CDR3 DNA is TGTGCCAGCAGTTACAGGTCCCGACAGGGGGCCGACGAGCAGTACTTC. V gene TRBV6-5 combines with J gene TRBJ2-7, with 10 bases identical to TRBD1. Germline-derived CDR1 and CDR2 are MNHEY and SVGAGI. The CDR3 consists of 16 residues. The J segment lost 5 bases and the V segment lost 2 bases, leaving 9 bases of the junction unmatched.

This chain's CDR3 is CASSLGGSLTDTQYF. CDR3 nucleotides: TGTGCCAGCAGCTTAGGAGGCAGTCTAACAGATACGCAGTATTTT. The chain recombines TRBV7-2 with TRBJ2-3, with D hard to call. Deletions cut 1 base from V and 3 bases from J, with 11 bases between. The CDR3 has 15 amino acids. Germline CDR1 SGHTA, CDR2 FQGNSA.

V is TRBV9 and J is TRBJ2-3; D is possibly TRBD2 (6 bases). CDR3 length equals 15 residues. V was clipped by 0 bases and J by 2 bases, with 10 bases between them. Germline V CDR1 and CDR2: SGDLS, YYNGEE. The CDR3 DNA is TGTGCCAGCAGCGTAGGTGGCGGGGACACAGATACGCAGTATTTT. The encoded protein is CASSVGGGDTDTQYF.

The chain couples TRBV19 to TRBJ2-3; the match to TRBD2 covers 9 bases. Germline V gene data show CDR1 as LNHDA and CDR2 as SQIVND (reference sequence). Trimming removed 3 bases from V and 0 bases from J; junction bases left unmatched: 4. CDR3 length equals 16 residues. CDR3 residues: CASSMSAGGSTDTQYF. The CDR3 nucleotides are TGTGCCAGTAGTATGTCGGCGGGGGGGAGCACAGATACGCAGTATTTT.

The chain combines TRBV4-1 with TRBJ2-2; D possibly corresponds to TRBD2 (5 bases). The CDR3 length is 18 residues. With 4 bases removed from V and 0 bases from J, the gap between germline ends came to 18 bases. The germline V gene has CDR1 MGHRA and CDR2 YSYEKL. The CDR3 here is CASSLVEQRNSNTGELFF. For the CDR3, the DNA is TGCGCCAGCAGCCTCGTCGAACAGCGGAATTCGAACACCGGGGAGCTGTTTTTT.

The V and J genes are TRBV11-1 and TRBJ2-1; TRBD2 matches at 13 bases. Losses at the gene ends were 5 bases for V and 1 base for J; bases not matched to a gene: 8. CDR1 is SGHAT, CDR2 FQDESV, per germline (reference sequence). The CDR3 runs to 18 residues. CDR3 DNA: TGTGCCAGCAGCCCAGACTGGACTAGCGGGAGTTCCTACAATGAGCAGTTCTTC. Encoded protein: CASSPDWTSGSSYNEQFF.